This T cell receptor (beta chain) was retrieved from a study of blood T cell repertoires in COVID-19. Per germline, CDR1 MDHEN and CDR2 SYDVKM. Trimming shortened V by 5 bases and J by 6 bases, and 20 bases separated the two germline ends. This CDR3 has 17 residues. Some clones are missing from TCRdb's copy, which holds only in-frame ones; the method was immunoSEQ multiplex PCR. The sample has fewer than 250,000 clones, approximately 80% seen once. Sample: peripheral blood. This receptor was taken from a woman of 80 years or more with acute or convalescent COVID-19. The V and J genes are TRBV28 and TRBJ1-6, with D unclear. The CDR3 region is CASSPTGLSRANSPLHF. DNA of the CDR3: TGTGCCAGCAGTCCCACGGGCCTATCGCGGGCTAATTCACCCCTCCACTTT.